This T cell receptor beta chain was retrieved from a study of tumor-infiltrating lymphocytes in primary liver carcinoma. Whole-study findings and limits: A fraction of only about 7.5-24% of top clones appeared in all five tumor regions.

The researchers produced TCR beta cDNA from around 0.5 ug total RNA with a constant-region primer. Libraries for TCR beta were built through three nested multiplex PCR rounds, which together made up a slightly modified ARM-PCR procedure. A single record per CDR3 protein comes from TCRdb applying MiXCR to the multiplex PCR reads. This sample has more than 20,000 distinct CDR3 sequences, with 80% found just once. To note about this clonotype: Antigen: not known. The conserved final phenylalanine or tryptophan is absent from the CDR3, which likely points to a read error. Because the CDR3's place on the DNA is in doubt, the DNA is left out and the CDR3 is given as listed by TCRdb.

Co-extraction of RNA and DNA was performed on about 19-31 mg of unsorted bulk tissue. This clonotype was sampled from a woman in her thirties with primary liver carcinoma and hepatitis B virus infection. Sequenced material: liver tumor tissue from sampling region 2. The subset is: tumor region T2, inferior pole.

CDR3 loop: CAISESATRQETHYL. The V and J genes are TRBV10-3 and TRBJ2-5. The CDR3 adds up to 15 amino acids, both ends counted. The germline gives CDR1 ENHRY, CDR2 SYGVKD.